These 21 T cell receptor beta chains were all obtained from the same sample, sequenced in a study of cytomegalovirus exposure and HLA in healthy donors. This PCR relied on a set of 60 Vbeta primers and 13 Jbeta primers. Only in-frame clones appear in the TCRdb table, and some are missing; sequencing was by immunoSEQ multiplex PCR. Of under 150,000 clones listed, approximately 85% are singletons. Sequencing used PBMCs. These receptors were obtained from a boy aged 5 to 17 in good health and CMV-seronegative.

J is TRBJ2-1 and V is TRBV6-4; TRBD2 matches 7 bases. Germline loops: CDR1 MRHNA, CDR2 SNTAGT. CDR3 length equals 16 residues. J gave up 7 bases and V 0 bases, and 9 bases lay outside the gene matches. CDR3 amino acids: CASSDSRRAGLNEQFF. The CDR3 coding sequence is TGTGCCAGCAGTGACTCGCGTCGGGCGGGACTAAATGAGCAGTTCTTC.

CDR3 sequence: CASSVGLAKSTDTQYF. CDR3 nucleotide sequence: TGTGCCAGCAGCGTAGGACTAGCGAAAAGCACAGATACGCAGTATTTT. The chain uses TRBV9 and TRBJ2-3, with 8 bases matching TRBD2. The CDR3 contains 16 residues. Looked up from germline, CDR1 is SGDLS and CDR2 is YYNGEE. V shed 0 bases and J 0 bases; nucleotides not matched to a gene: 3.

In its sample, this clone was seen a few times. The chain joins TRBV29-1 to TRBJ1-2; no firm D call. Germline-derived CDR1 and CDR2 are SQVTM and ANQGSEA. This CDR3 spans 12 amino acids. The V and J ends lost 3 bases and 4 bases respectively, with 9 bases between them. The CDR3 nucleotides are TGCAGCGTTGACGACAATTCCTATGGCTACACCTTC. This codes for CSVDDNSYGYTF. Filled out from reference TRBV29-1 and TRBJ1-2, the complete variable domain reads SAVISQKPSRDICQRGTSLTIQCQVDSQVTMMFWYRQQPGQSLTLIATANQGSEATYESGFVIDKFPISRPNLTFSTLTVSNMSPEDSSIYLCSVDDNSYGYTFGSGTRLTVV.

J is TRBJ2-1 and V is TRBV2; tentative D call: TRBD2 (6 bases). The CDR3 has 14 residues. The V gene lost 0 bases and the J gene lost 7 bases, with 10 bases spanning the gap. Germline values: CDR1 SNHLY, CDR2 FYNNEI. CDR3 region: CASSEARGGNEQFF. CDR3 nucleotides: TGTGCCAGCAGTGAAGCGCGCGGAGGGAATGAGCAGTTCTTC.

This clone appeared a few times. Sequence at one end of the junction differs from germline and may be a read error. This chain joins TRBV9 and TRBJ1-4, with D perhaps TRBD1 (6 bases). Per germline, CDR1 SGDLS and CDR2 YYNGEE. The CDR3 covers 14 residues. The CDR3 here is CASSPGGANEKLFF. CDR3 nucleotides: TGTGCCAGCAGCCCCGGGGGGGCTAACGAAAAACTGTTTTTT.

The chain links TRBV30 to TRBJ2-2, with D tentatively TRBD2 (5 bases). The germline gives CDR1 GTSNPN, CDR2 SVGIG (reference sequence). This CDR3 has 15 residues. V gave up 1 base and J gave up 9 bases, with 18 bases separating them. The CDR3 DNA sequence: TGTGCCTGGAGTGCCCCGCCAGCGGCCAGAAGGGAGCTGTTTTTT. Protein product: CAWSAPPAARRELFF.

V and J are TRBV4-1 and TRBJ2-7; TRBD2 matches at 13 bases. Germline CDR1 reads MGHRA; CDR2 reads YSYEKL. The CDR3 runs to 16 residues. The V gene end was trimmed by 4 bases and the J gene end by 0 bases; junction bases not matched to a gene: 3. In nucleotides, the CDR3 is TGCGCCAGCAGCCTGGGGACTAGCGGGGCCTCCTACGAGCAGTACTTC. This gives the protein CASSLGTSGASYEQYF.

The chain joins TRBV7-9 to TRBJ1-1; tentatively, D is TRBD1 (6 bases). The V gene's germline CDR1 is SEHNR and CDR2 FQNEAQ (reference sequence). V lost 5 bases to trimming and J lost 1 base, with 17 bases between them. The CDR3 length is 16 residues. CDR3 nucleotide sequence: TGTGCCAGCAGCGGACGGACAGCCACACCGAACACTGAAGCTTTCTTT. Translation: CASSGRTATPNTEAFF. Full variable domain (remainder filled in from reference TRBV7-9 and TRBJ1-1): DTGVSQNPRHKITKRGQNVTFRCDPISEHNRLYWYRQTLGQGPEFLTYFQNEAQLEKSRLLSDRFSAERPKGSFSTLEIQRTEQGDSAMYLCASSGRTATPNTEAFFGQGTRLTVV.

The CDR3 region is CASSQDSGLEVFF. CDR3 bases: TGCGCCAGCAGCCAAGATAGCGGCCTTGAAGTGTTCTTC. The chain links TRBV4-1 to TRBJ2-1, with TRBD2 as a possible D gene (6 bases). This CDR3 spans 13 amino acids. Trimming left V 0 bases short and J 15 bases short, with 15 bases between. Per germline, CDR1 MGHRA and CDR2 YSYEKL.

This chain uses TRBV27 with TRBJ2-7, with 11 bases matching TRBD2. There are 17 residues in the CDR3. V gave up 4 bases and J gave up 1 base; unmatched junction bases: 9. CDR1 MNHEY and CDR2 SMNVEV come from the germline V gene (reference sequence). DNA for the CDR3: TGTGCCAGCAGTTCGCAGCCGGGGACTAGCGGATCCTACGAGCAGTACTTC. This sequence encodes CASSSQPGTSGSYEQYF.

The rearrangement uses TRBV11-2 and TRBJ2-6; D perhaps matches TRBD2 (5 bases). CDR3 length: 15 residues. Looked up from germline, CDR1 is SGHAT and CDR2 is FQNNGV. Trimming left V 2 bases short and J 1 base short, with 6 bases between. This CDR3 reads CASSLTGSGANVLTF. CDR3 nucleotide sequence: TGTGCCAGCAGCTTAACGGGGTCTGGGGCCAACGTCCTGACTTTC.

The chain carries TRBV19 and TRBJ2-2; maybe TRBD1 (6 bases). The germline V gene has CDR1 LNHDA and CDR2 SQIVND (reference sequence). Deletions cut 4 bases from V and 6 bases from J, with 9 bases between. The CDR3 is made up of 13 amino acids. In DNA, the CDR3 is TGTGCCAGTAGTAATACAGGGTCCGGGGAGCTGTTTTTT. It specifies CASSNTGSGELFF.

This clone was picked up one time. The gene calls are TRBV30 and TRBJ2-5, with 7 positions matching TRBD2. Germline CDR1 GTSNPN, CDR2 SVGIG (reference sequence). CDR3 length: 16 residues. V lost 1 base and J lost 0; bases outside the gene matches: 8. The CDR3 sequence: CAWSGGTGRYQETQYF. Written as DNA, the CDR3 is TGTGCCTGGAGTGGGGGGACCGGGAGGTACCAAGAGACCCAGTACTTC. Together with reference TRBV30 and TRBJ2-5, the CDR3 gives the full variable domain: SQTIHQWPATLVQPVGSPLSLECTVEGTSNPNLYWYRQAAGRGLQLLFYSVGIGQISSEVPQNLSASRPQDRQFILSSKKLLLSDSGFYLCAWSGGTGRYQETQYFGPGTRLLVL.

The chain is built from TRBV2 and TRBJ1-2; 7 positions agree with TRBD1. Germline lookup yields CDR1 SNHLY and CDR2 FYNNEI. The CDR3 spans 15 residues. J lost 4 bases, V lost 2 bases, and 7 bases had no gene match. CDR3 bases: TGTGCCAGCAGTGAATATTTGAGACAGGGCTATGGCTACACCTTC. Translation gives CASSEYLRQGYGYTF.

The CDR3 sequence: CASSSRGRGQPQHF. CDR3 nucleotide sequence: TGTGCCAGCAGCTCGAGAGGCCGGGGACAGCCCCAGCATTTT. This sequence joins TRBV6-1 and TRBJ1-5; the D is unclear. This CDR3 spans 14 amino acids. Germline V lookup: CDR1 MNHNS, CDR2 SASEGT. V lost 6 bases and J lost 7, with 16 bases in between.

The count of this clone is one. This chain connects TRBV5-4 to TRBJ2-5, with 8 bases aligning to TRBD1. This CDR3 is built from 19 residues. Trimming at V came to 5 bases and at J to 4 bases, leaving 22 bases not matched to a gene. Germline CDR1 SGHNT, CDR2 YYREEE (reference sequence). As DNA, the CDR3 is TGTGCCAGCAGACCCGGACAGGGACCTTTATTTGTCGTTGGAGAGACCCAGTACTTC. Its protein product is CASRPGQGPLFVVGETQYF.

The chain is built from TRBV27 and TRBJ2-7; D possibly corresponds to TRBD1 (8 bases). Germline CDR1 reads MNHEY; CDR2 reads SMNVEV (reference sequence). Deletions cut 5 bases from V and 5 bases from J, with 16 bases between. CDR3 length: 14 amino acids. The CDR3 is CASSPRTGRDEQYF. The CDR3 nucleotides are TGTGCCAGCAGTCCTCGGACAGGGAGGGACGAGCAGTACTTC.

This chain links TRBV5-1 with TRBJ2-2; weak D call: TRBD1 (5 bases). CDR3 length: 15 amino acids. Germline V lookup: CDR1 SGHRS, CDR2 YFSETQ. The germline V and J ends were trimmed by 4 bases and 2 bases, with 12 bases remaining between them. CDR3 residues: CASSPSRGNTGELFF. For the CDR3, the DNA is TGCGCCAGCAGCCCCTCTAGGGGAAACACCGGGGAGCTGTTTTTT.

This clone was seen a single time. The chain is built from TRBV23-1 and TRBJ1-2; 7 bases align to TRBD1. TRBV23-1 is flagged as an ORF with uncertain function. The CDR3 covers 17 residues. V was pared by 2 bases and J by 5 bases, with 14 bases of the junction left unmatched. The CDR3 DNA reads TGCGCCAGCAGTCAAACCAACGACAGGGTAGAAGAATATGGCTACACCTTC. Translated, it gives CASSQTNDRVEEYGYTF.

This rearrangement joins TRBV27 to TRBJ1-2, with D tentatively TRBD1 (6 bases). Germline lookup yields CDR1 MNHEY and CDR2 SMNVEV (reference sequence). This CDR3 comprises 15 residues. Trimming pared 6 bases from V and 4 bases from J, leaving 18 bases between. CDR3 residues: CASSLTGIGSYGYTF. DNA for the CDR3: TGTGCCAGCAGCCTTACAGGGATTGGGTCCTATGGCTACACCTTC.

In the case of this clone: Distinct nucleotide sequences in the sample also encode this CDR3. The chain recombines TRBV30 with TRBJ2-2, with 13 nucleotides matching TRBD2. V dropped 0 bases and J dropped 4; count of bases not matched to a gene: 2. Germline V gene sequence: CDR1 GTSNPN, CDR2 SVGIG (reference sequence). This CDR3 region has 16 residues. CDR3 nucleotides: TGTGCCTGGAGTGTACTAGCGGGAGGGGGCACCGGGGAGCTGTTTTTT. As protein: CAWSVLAGGGTGELFF.